These T cell receptor beta chains were read from a single sample in a study of radiation and T cells in renal cell carcinoma. Only in-frame clones appear in the TCRdb table, and some are missing; sequencing was by immunoSEQ multiplex PCR. Of around 94,000 clones in the sample, around nine tenths were seen once. The sample in question was blood, obtained from a patient whose treatment included radiotherapy and nephrectomy. These receptors were obtained from a man aged 45-65 years with renal cell carcinoma. The CDR3 runs from the conserved cysteine through the conserved F or W. The order of the fields is clone size, J gene, V gene, CDR3 protein. Expanded clones get a size class; other rows say once, few or many, or leave the size out.

abundance: NA
j_gene: TRBJ2-2
v_gene: TRBV6-5
CDR3aa: CASSYRGLTGELFF

abundance: NA
j_gene: TRBJ2-7
v_gene: TRBV5-4
CDR3aa: CASSLISGYEQYF

abundance: NA
j_gene: TRBJ2-3
v_gene: TRBV10-1
CDR3aa: CASSESQGSSTDTQYF

abundance: NA
j_gene: TRBJ2-6
v_gene: TRBV4-1
CDR3aa: CASSQDSVGAGANVLTF

abundance: NA
j_gene: TRBJ1-2
v_gene: TRBV6-1
CDR3aa: CASRAGQGIGYGYTF

abundance: few
j_gene: TRBJ2-2
v_gene: TRBV5-1
CDR3aa: CASSLGTSNTGELFF

abundance: NA
j_gene: TRBJ2-2
v_gene: TRBV29-1
CDR3aa: CSVATNGELFF

abundance: few
j_gene: TRBJ1-6
v_gene: TRBV6-5
CDR3aa: CASSYLGDSPLHF

abundance: NA
j_gene: TRBJ2-1
v_gene: TRBV27
CDR3aa: CASGTTYNEQFF

abundance: few
j_gene: TRBJ1-1
v_gene: TRBV18
CDR3aa: CASSSMNTEAFF

abundance: once
j_gene: TRBJ1-3
v_gene: TRBV5-1
CDR3aa: CASSQGGTGAGNTIYF

abundance: NA
j_gene: TRBJ2-7
v_gene: TRBV28
CDR3aa: CASSTESPLYEQYF

abundance: NA
j_gene: TRBJ2-2
v_gene: TRBV11-2
CDR3aa: CASSLASAHNTGELFF

abundance: NA
j_gene: TRBJ2-2
v_gene: TRBV2
CDR3aa: CASRGQTNTGELFF

abundance: NA
j_gene: TRBJ2-3
v_gene: TRBV5-6
CDR3aa: CASSLGRGGTHTDTQYF

abundance: NA
j_gene: TRBJ2-3
v_gene: TRBV12-5
CDR3aa: CASGRTPRDTQYF

abundance: few
j_gene: TRBJ2-2
v_gene: TRBV7-9
CDR3aa: CASSLGWIAGDTGELFF

abundance: NA
j_gene: TRBJ1-1
v_gene: TRBV30
CDR3aa: CAWSRDRGTEAFF

abundance: NA
j_gene: TRBJ2-3
v_gene: TRBV14
CDR3aa: CASSQIRDSQLDTQYF

abundance: NA
j_gene: TRBJ1-3
v_gene: TRBV6-5
CDR3aa: CASRSGGESGNTIYF

abundance: NA
j_gene: TRBJ1-6
v_gene: TRBV7-9
CDR3aa: CASETGRSPLHF

abundance: NA
j_gene: TRBJ2-7
v_gene: TRBV19
CDR3aa: CASSTGQDWSYEQYF

abundance: NA
j_gene: TRBJ1-1
v_gene: TRBV7-2
CDR3aa: CASSLGATAKAFF

abundance: NA
j_gene: TRBJ1-5
v_gene: TRBV10-3
CDR3aa: CAISELGLDQPQHF

abundance: NA
j_gene: TRBJ2-7
v_gene: TRBV30
CDR3aa: CAWGEQEQYF

abundance: once
j_gene: TRBJ2-1
v_gene: TRBV5-1
CDR3aa: CASSLGQIDNEQFF

abundance: NA
j_gene: TRBJ1-5
v_gene: TRBV2
CDR3aa: CASRGQLGGPQHF

abundance: NA
j_gene: TRBJ2-6
v_gene: TRBV15
CDR3aa: CATSGDRVSGANVLTF

abundance: NA
j_gene: TRBJ1-4
v_gene: TRBV6-5
CDR3aa: CASRLNEKLFF

abundance: NA
j_gene: TRBJ2-1
v_gene: TRBV4-2
CDR3aa: CASSQETSGNNEQFF

abundance: NA
j_gene: TRBJ1-1
v_gene: TRBV16
CDR3aa: CASSQSGTGFTEAFF

abundance: NA
j_gene: TRBJ1-1
v_gene: TRBV5-1
CDR3aa: CASSLGQGAEAFF

abundance: NA
j_gene: TRBJ2-1
v_gene: TRBV5-1
CDR3aa: CASSPAGGGAREQFF

abundance: NA
j_gene: TRBJ2-6
v_gene: TRBV7-9
CDR3aa: CASSFRGLGANVLTF

abundance: NA
j_gene: TRBJ1-1
v_gene: TRBV18
CDR3aa: CASSLWTQNPEAFF

abundance: NA
j_gene: TRBJ1-5
v_gene: TRBV9
CDR3aa: CASAPGAGNQPQHF

abundance: NA
j_gene: TRBJ2-3
v_gene: TRBV5-1
CDR3aa: CASSLGQGAEDTQYF

abundance: NA
j_gene: TRBJ2-1
v_gene: TRBV19
CDR3aa: CASARTSDSYNEQFF

abundance: NA
j_gene: TRBJ2-2
v_gene: TRBV11-2
CDR3aa: CASSQRTAANTGELFF

abundance: NA
j_gene: TRBJ2-5
v_gene: TRBV19
CDR3aa: CASSRGGQTGPQETQYF

abundance: few
j_gene: TRBJ1-1
v_gene: TRBV6-5
CDR3aa: CASSYGTANTEAFF